This T cell receptor beta chain emerged from a study of blood T cells in healthy people across ages. Notes on the study in general: The long-lived group displayed more naive CD4+ cells, plus higher diversity, than the aged donors did. Unsorted PBMCs blocked a conclusive comparison of naive and antigen-experienced cells.

CDR3 length: 13 amino acids. V gave up 3 bases and J gave up 3 bases, with 3 bases separating them. The germline V gene encodes CDR1 MNHNY and CDR2 SVGAGI (reference sequence). With a J-beta primer mix and a sample-barcoded 5' primer, a second PCR ran about 7 to 11 cycles. Each CDR3 protein gets one entry after TCRdb re-called the 5' RACE reads with MiXCR. The sample yields under 850,000 distinct CDR3 sequences, 36% seen once. Note on this clonotype: Its specificity is not known.

The V gene is TRBV6-6, the J gene TRBJ2-6; D ambiguous. This receptor was taken from a man aged 18 to 30 in good health. Material for sequencing was blood. CDR3 coding DNA: TGTGCCAGCAGTTATGGTGGGGCCAACGTCCTGACTTTC. Residues: CASSYGGANVLTF.